Sequencing of this T cell receptor (beta chain) was carried out in a study of cytomegalovirus exposure and HLA in healthy donors. Across the study: Of all 360 or so donors who were genotyped, around 79% belonged to the Caucasian-associated ancestry cluster.

Findings of the study overall: In a later analysis, 15,000 to 20,000 TCR beta sequences were associated with HLA alleles at 0.05 false discovery rate. High specificity and sensitivity for cytomegalovirus status were reported for the classifier. Researchers catalogued some 160 TCR beta chains as cytomegalovirus-associated.

PCR used 60 Vbeta primers and 13 Jbeta primers. Assay: immunoSEQ multiplex PCR; the TCRdb copy retains only in-frame clones and omits some. The table lists 85,000 to 130,000 clones, about 75% of them singletons, with 2.5% to 3.5% in the top ten. The V end lost 5 bases, the J end lost 4 bases, and 9 bases lay between the germline ends. CDR1 is MRHNA, CDR2 SNTAGT, per germline. The CDR3 spans 13 residues. This clone has more than one count but fewer than ten. The antigen is not known. Sequenced input: PBMCs. The receptor was isolated from a male donor in good health and CMV-seropositive. J is TRBJ1-5 and V is TRBV6-4; TRBD1 is a possible D gene (6 bases). CDR3 protein: CASSPQGNQPQHF. CDR3 bases: TGTGCCAGCAGTCCACAGGGAAATCAGCCCCAGCATTTT.